This is a list of T cell receptor beta chains from one sample in a study of T cell responses to AZD1222 COVID-19 vaccine. The method was immunoSEQ multiplex PCR; TCRdb's version includes in-frame clones alone and lacks a portion of them. The data show 65,000 to 80,000 clones, with 88% seen just once and about 5% held by the top ten. The sequenced sample was peripheral blood, obtained 28 days after the second dose of the MenACWY control vaccine. The receptors originated from an adult who received the MenACWY meningococcal vaccine as a control. Both conserved end residues are part of each CDR3. Each record gives: V gene, D gene, J gene, clone size, CDR3 protein, CDR3 DNA. D genes are given only for firm matches. Clone sizes are given selectively: once, few, many, or a class where the clone is expanded.

TRBV3-1/TRBV3-2,-,TRBJ1-1,-,CASSQAGGGAEAFF,TGTGCCAGCAGCCAAGCTGGAGGGGGAGCTGAAGCTTTCTTT
TRBV5-8,-,TRBJ2-2,-,CASSHQGGGELFF,TGTGCCAGCAGCCACCAGGGAGGCGGGGAGCTGTTTTTT
TRBV6-6,TRBD1,TRBJ2-3,-,CASTATGPLGTDTQYF,TGTGCCAGCACCGCGACAGGGCCCCTCGGCACAGATACGCAGTATTTT
TRBV15,-,TRBJ2-1,-,CATRWGLNNEQFF,TGTGCCACCAGGTGGGGCCTAAACAATGAGCAGTTCTTC
TRBV5-4,-,TRBJ2-5,-,CASSLGASYQETQYF,TGTGCCAGCAGCTTGGGGGCCAGCTACCAAGAGACCCAGTACTTC
TRBV11-2,TRBD1,TRBJ2-2,-,CASTFGTGSTGELFF,TGTGCCAGCACCTTTGGGACAGGGAGTACCGGGGAGCTGTTTTTT
TRBV12-3/TRBV12-4,-,TRBJ1-4,-,CASSFAQEKLFF,TGTGCCAGCAGTTTCGCACAAGAAAAACTGTTTTTT
TRBV7-6,TRBD1,TRBJ1-3,-,CASTILTGAGNTIYF,TGTGCCAGCACTATACTGACAGGGGCCGGAAACACCATATATTTT
TRBV6-2/TRBV6-3,-,TRBJ2-7,-,CASSRLLVPYEQYF,TGTGCCAGCAGTCGCCTCTTAGTCCCCTACGAGCAGTACTTC
TRBV11-2,-,TRBJ1-4,-,CASSLRTNEKLFF,TGTGCCAGCAGCTTGCGTACTAATGAAAAACTGTTTTTT
TRBV11-3,-,TRBJ2-7,-,CASSLRVGYEQYF,TGTGCCAGCAGCTTGCGGGTCGGCTACGAGCAGTACTTC
TRBV5-4,TRBD1,TRBJ2-7,-,CASSAPSGTGTYEQYF,TGTGCCAGCAGCGCCCCCTCCGGGACAGGGACCTACGAGCAGTACTTC
TRBV6-5,-,TRBJ2-7,few,CASAAAQGYEQYF,TGTGCCAGCGCGGCTGCACAGGGCTACGAGCAGTACTTC
TRBV5-4,-,TRBJ1-1,-,CASSFSTNTEAFF,TGTGCCAGCAGCTTTTCTACGAACACTGAAGCTTTCTTT
TRBV13,-,TRBJ1-1,-,CASSSRGGTEAFF,TGTGCCAGCAGCTCCCGCGGGGGCACTGAAGCTTTCTTT
TRBV6-2/TRBV6-3,-,TRBJ1-6,-,CASSSSSYNSPLHF,TGTGCCAGCAGTTCCAGCTCCTATAATTCACCCCTCCACTTT
TRBV21-1,-,TRBJ2-3,-,CASSKALADIPTDTQYF,TGTGCCAGCAGCAAAGCACTAGCGGACATCCCCACAGATACGCAGTATTTT
TRBV11-3,-,TRBJ2-3,-,CASSKEGERADTQYF,TGTGCCAGCAGCAAAGAGGGTGAGAGGGCAGATACGCAGTATTTT
TRBV27,TRBD1,TRBJ1-1,-,CASSRLGTGFATEAFF,TGTGCCAGCAGTCGCTTGGGGACAGGGTTTGCAACTGAAGCTTTCTTT
TRBV5-6,-,TRBJ1-2,-,CASSLGGLANYGYTF,TGTGCCAGCAGCTTGGGAGGCCTAGCTAACTATGGCTACACCTTC
TRBV3-1/TRBV3-2,-,TRBJ1-6,few,CASSQGNRYGTLHF,TGTGCCAGCAGCCAAGGTAACAGGTACGGGACCCTCCACTTT
TRBV28,-,TRBJ2-7,-,CASSPGSYEQYF,TGTGCCAGCAGCCCCGGCTCCTACGAGCAGTACTTC
TRBV28,-,TRBJ2-2,-,CASSWSVAGTGELFF,TGTGCCAGCAGTTGGAGCGTGGCGGGCACCGGGGAGCTGTTTTTT
TRBV7-9,TRBD2,TRBJ2-7,-,CASSTIAGRGSSYEQYF,TGTGCCAGCAGCACAATTGCGGGGCGGGGGAGCTCCTACGAGCAGTACTTC
TRBV7-2,-,TRBJ2-3,-,CASTAEGYSDTQYF,TGTGCCAGCACCGCAGAAGGGTATTCAGATACGCAGTATTTT
TRBV2,-,TRBJ1-3,-,CASSTGLPSGNTIYF,TGTGCCAGCAGTACCGGACTGCCCTCTGGAAACACCATATATTTT
TRBV7-2,TRBD1,TRBJ2-2,-,CASSLAGTGNTGELFF,TGTGCCAGCAGCTTAGCTGGGACAGGGAACACCGGGGAGCTGTTTTTT
TRBV19,-,TRBJ1-5,-,CASSVGSNQPQHF,TGTGCCAGTAGCGTCGGTAGCAATCAGCCCCAGCATTTT
TRBV7-2,TRBD1,TRBJ2-2,-,CASSALTGDGELFF,TGTGCCAGCAGCGCCTTGACAGGGGACGGGGAGCTGTTTTTT
TRBV4-1,-,TRBJ1-4,-,CASSREAVATNEKLFF,TGCGCCAGCAGCCGAGAAGCGGTAGCAACTAATGAAAAACTGTTTTTT
TRBV20-1,-,TRBJ2-1,-,CSASEQPGDEQFF,TGCAGTGCTAGTGAACAGCCCGGGGATGAGCAGTTCTTC
TRBV30,TRBD1,TRBJ2-5,once,CASSDRGETQYF,TGTGCCTCTTCGGACAGGGGCGAGACCCAGTACTTC
TRBV11-1,-,TRBJ2-7,-,CASSLSRSYEQYF,TGTGCCAGCAGCTTATCCAGGTCCTACGAGCAGTACTTC
TRBV6-5,TRBD2,TRBJ2-3,-,CASSYSAGGFTDTQYF,TGTGCCAGCAGTTACTCGGCGGGAGGGTTTACAGATACGCAGTATTTT
TRBV19,-,TRBJ1-1,-,CASYRVGNTEAFF,TGTGCCAGCTACAGGGTCGGTAACACTGAAGCTTTCTTT
TRBV5-5,-,TRBJ1-5,-,CASSLGNSNQPQHF,TGTGCCAGCAGCTTGGGAAATAGCAATCAGCCCCAGCATTTT
TRBV18,TRBD2,TRBJ2-3,once,CASSLGLAGVADTQYF,TGTGCCAGCTCACTGGGACTAGCGGGAGTTGCAGATACGCAGTATTTT
TRBV11-2,-,TRBJ1-2,once,CASSLGPDYGYTF,TGTGCCAGCAGCTTGGGGCCTGACTATGGCTACACCTTC
TRBV18,-,TRBJ2-2,-,CASSSRGGANTGELFF,TGTGCCAGCTCGTCCCGCGGCGGGGCGAACACCGGGGAGCTGTTTTTT
TRBV10-2,TRBD1,TRBJ2-1,-,CASSESIGTGLNEQFF,TGCGCCAGCAGTGAGTCGATCGGGACAGGGCTCAATGAGCAGTTCTTC
TRBV12-3/TRBV12-4,-,TRBJ2-5,-,CASSLASKETQYF,TGTGCCAGCAGTTTAGCATCTAAAGAGACCCAGTACTTC
TRBV10-3,-,TRBJ1-3,-,CAVALGNTIYF,TGTGCCGTCGCCCTTGGAAACACCATATATTTT
TRBV29-1,-,TRBJ2-1,-,CSVEVNLATEQFF,TGCAGCGTTGAAGTGAACCTAGCGACTGAGCAGTTCTTC
TRBV27,-,TRBJ1-1,-,CASSMLNTEAFF,TGTGCCAGCAGTATGTTGAACACTGAAGCTTTCTTT
TRBV12-3/TRBV12-4,TRBD1,TRBJ1-2,-,CASSLGTGHGYTF,TGTGCCAGCAGTTTGGGGACAGGGCATGGCTACACCTTC
TRBV28,-,TRBJ1-3,-,CASGDTRSGNTIYF,TGTGCCAGCGGGGACACCCGCTCTGGAAACACCATATATTTT
TRBV7-2,TRBD1,TRBJ1-5,-,CASSFGQGGSQPQHF,TGTGCCAGCAGCTTCGGACAGGGGGGAAGTCAGCCCCAGCATTTT
TRBV2,-,TRBJ1-4,-,CASSRSGRDEKLFF,TGTGCCAGCTCCCGATCCGGCAGGGATGAAAAACTGTTTTTT
TRBV7-2,-,TRBJ1-1,-,CASSLDGMNTEAFF,TGTGCCAGCAGCTTAGACGGCATGAACACTGAAGCTTTCTTT
TRBV28,-,TRBJ2-1,-,CASSFSPNEQFF,TGTGCCAGCAGTTTCTCTCCCAATGAGCAGTTCTTC
TRBV2,TRBD2,TRBJ2-7,-,CASSPGLAAYEQYF,TGTGCCAGCAGCCCGGGACTAGCGGCCTACGAGCAGTACTTC
TRBV5-1,TRBD1,TRBJ1-3,-,CASSLEPTGAQGNTIYF,TGCGCCAGCAGCTTGGAGCCTACAGGGGCTCAAGGAAACACCATATATTTT
TRBV28,-,TRBJ2-7,-,CASSFPDRPRVF,TGTGCCAGCAGTTTCCCCGACAGGCCCCGCGTCTTC
TRBV9,TRBD1,TRBJ1-1,-,CASSLYPGQGPTEAFF,TGTGCCAGCAGTTTATACCCGGGACAGGGCCCCACTGAAGCTTTCTTT
TRBV18,TRBD2,TRBJ2-1,-,CASSPEAREGVDEQFF,TGTGCCAGCTCACCGGAGGCCCGGGAGGGGGTGGATGAGCAGTTCTTC